Presented here are 10 T cell receptor beta chains from one specimen sequenced in a study of low-dose radiotherapy and immunotherapy resistance in tumors. Time point reported: after trial treatment. The treatment denotes: LDRT plus nivolumab, ipilimumab, low-dose cyclophosphamide and aspirin (RACIN trial). Covering alpha and beta chains, TRAV- and TRBV-specific primers were used for the first-strand cDNA. Over roughly 19 PCR cycles, TCRs were amplified from a constant-region primer and V-primer adapter. MiXCR was run by TCRdb on the reads, yielding one entry per CDR3 protein. The table lists 80,000 or so distinct CDR3 sequences, around a sixth of them singletons. The material was PBMCs, obtained after low-dose radiotherapy plus immunotherapy. These TCRs come from a male donor with prostate cancer.

In this sample, this clonotype turned up many times. This chain links TRBV5-6 with TRBJ2-7; D may match TRBD1 or TRBD2 (5 bases each). Germline V gene lookup returns CDR1 SGHDT and CDR2 YYEEEE. Trimming pared 0 bases from V and 8 bases from J, leaving 15 bases between. The CDR3 runs 14 residues. This chain's CDR3 is CASSLVLVPGQQYF. CDR3 bases: TGTGCCAGCAGCTTGGTCTTAGTTCCGGGGCAGCAGTACTTC.

The rearrangement joins TRBV20-1 to TRBJ2-3, with 10 bases identical to TRBD2. The V segment lost 0 bases and the J segment 8 bases; nucleotides outside the gene matches: 8. Germline assignment: CDR1 DFQATT and CDR2 SNEGSKA (reference sequence). The CDR3 is 15 residues long. The DNA of the CDR3 is TGCAGTGCTAGAGATGTGCTAGCGGGAGTTAGTACGCAGTATTTT. Residues: CSARDVLAGVSTQYF.

This clonotype came up many times. The V gene is TRBV6-2 or TRBV6-3, the J gene TRBJ1-5, with 9 positions matching TRBD1. Germline V CDR1 and CDR2: MNHEY, SVGEGT. The CDR3 contains 14 residues. V lost 6 bases and J lost 5; bases outside the gene matches: 5. CDR3 residues: CASSRRTGDQPQHF. The CDR3 DNA sequence: TGTGCCAGCAGCCGGAGGACAGGGGATCAGCCCCAGCATTTT.

The chain couples TRBV11-2 to TRBJ2-1; 10 bases line up with TRBD1. Germline CDR1 is SGHAT and CDR2 is FQNNGV. The CDR3 totals 12 residues. Unmatched junction bases numbered 1, after V lost 2 bases and J lost 12 bases. CDR3 coding DNA: TGTGCCAGCAGCTTATGGGACAGGGGGCAGTTCTTC. It translates to CASSLWDRGQFF.

This clonotype was seen ten or more times. J is TRBJ1-1 and V is TRBV6-5; 7 nucleotides match TRBD1. CDR3 size: 12 residues. V was clipped by 10 bases and J by 2 bases; unmatched bases: 4. Germline V lookup: CDR1 MNHEY, CDR2 SVGAGI. CDR3 bases: TGTGCCACCAGACAGGGAAACACTGAAGCTTTCTTT. This codes for CATRQGNTEAFF.

The chain carries TRBV18 and TRBJ1-2, with TRBD1 matching 11 bases. CDR1 is KGHSH and CDR2 is LQKENI in the germline V gene. V lost 5 bases to trimming and J lost 4 bases; unmatched junction nucleotides: 3. The CDR3 loop spans 14 amino acids. The CDR3 nucleotides read TGTGCCAGCTCATCCGGGACAGGGGGCTATGGCTACACCTTC. It translates to CASSSGTGGYGYTF.

This clonotype was seen many times. The rearrangement links TRBV28 to TRBJ1-5; D might be TRBD1 (5 bases). The V gene's germline CDR1 is MDHEN and CDR2 SYDVKM. The V end was cut by 6 bases, the J end by 1 base, with 16 bases between. This CDR3 is built from 16 residues. The CDR3 nucleotides are TGTGCCAGCAGCTCGTTGGACATACGCAGCAATCAGCCCCAGCATTTT. This sequence encodes CASSSLDIRSNQPQHF.

This clonotype came up many times. The chain recombines TRBV28 with TRBJ2-3; TRBD2 matches at 8 bases. The CDR3 runs to 15 residues. The ends lost 5 bases at V and 6 bases at J; junction bases unmatched: 10. Germline CDR1 MDHEN, CDR2 SYDVKM. CDR3 nucleotides: TGTGCCAGCAGTATCAGCGGGAGCCGCTCCGATACGCAGTATTTT. Protein: CASSISGSRSDTQYF.

The table lists this clonotype with a few counts. V and J are TRBV7-3 and TRBJ2-5; 9 nucleotides match TRBD2. The V gene's germline CDR1 is SGHTA and CDR2 FQGTGA. V gave up 1 base and J gave up 3 bases; unmatched junction bases: 9. The CDR3 totals 17 residues. CDR3 loop: CASSLMGLSGGKETQYF. The CDR3 bases are TGTGCCAGCAGCTTAATGGGTCTCAGCGGGGGGAAAGAGACCCAGTACTTC. The entire variable domain, with the rest obtained from reference TRBV7-3 and TRBJ2-5, is as follows: GAGVSQTPSNKVTEKGKYVELRCDPISGHTALYWYRQSLGQGPEFLIYFQGTGAADDSGLPNDRFFAVRPEGSVSTLKIQRTERGDSAVYLCASSLMGLSGGKETQYFGPGTRLLVL.

This clonotype was seen at least ten times. This rearrangement joins TRBV2 to TRBJ1-1; 9 bases are shared with TRBD1. The CDR3 consists of 14 residues. Germline V gives CDR1 SNHLY, CDR2 FYNNEI. Trimming took 7 bases from V and 6 from J; bases not matched to a gene: 9. The CDR3, as DNA: TGTGCCAGCACTCCGGGACAGGGTTTCTCTGAAGCTTTCTTT. Translated: CASTPGQGFSEAFF.